The 8 T cell receptor beta chains in this list originate from one sample, sequenced in a study of blood T cell repertoires in COVID-19. The method was immunoSEQ multiplex PCR; TCRdb's version includes in-frame clones alone and lacks a portion of them. The sample includes 310,000 or so clones, around nine tenths of them seen just once. The sample consisted of peripheral blood. All receptors come from a woman between 45 and 65 years old with active or convalescent COVID-19.

The rearrangement uses TRBV5-1 and TRBJ1-2, with 7 positions matching TRBD1. Trimming at V came to 0 bases and at J to 2 bases, leaving 4 bases not matched to a gene. CDR3 size: 15 residues. The germline CDR1 and CDR2 sequences are SGHRS and YFSETQ. The CDR3 reads CASSLGGGGNYGYTF. In DNA form, the CDR3 reads TGCGCCAGCAGCTTGGGAGGGGGCGGCAACTATGGCTACACCTTC.

The chain joins TRBV5-1 to TRBJ2-1, with D possibly being TRBD2 (5 bases). This CDR3 has 14 residues. Trimming removed 2 bases from V and 4 bases from J, with 10 bases in between. Germline lookup yields CDR1 SGHRS and CDR2 YFSETQ. CDR3 nucleotide sequence: TGCGCCAGCAGCTTACGACGGGATTACAATGAGCAGTTCTTC. Translating it yields CASSLRRDYNEQFF.

The chain recombines TRBV18 with TRBJ1-3; the D is unclear. There are 14 residues in the CDR3. The ends were cut back, 0 bases at V and 4 bases at J, with 7 bases in the middle. Germline CDR1 KGHSH, CDR2 LQKENI. In nucleotides, the CDR3 is TGTGCCAGCTCACCACCGATCCAGGGAAACACCATATATTTT. It encodes CASSPPIQGNTIYF.

This clone was seen a handful of times. The chain joins TRBV6-5 to TRBJ1-6; TRBD1 might be the D (6 bases). V lost 6 bases to trimming and J lost 7 bases, with 10 bases between them. Germline values: CDR1 MNHEY, CDR2 SVGAGI. The CDR3 length is 13 residues. The CDR3 sequence: CASSRTENSPLHF. CDR3 coding DNA: TGTGCCAGCAGCCGGACAGAAAATTCACCCCTCCACTTT.

The CDR3 here is CATTILGRTGETQYF. The CDR3 coding sequence is TGTGCCACCACCATCCTGGGACGGACAGGAGAGACCCAGTACTTC. V gene TRBV15 combines with J gene TRBJ2-5; TRBD1 agrees at 7 bases. Trimming took 7 bases from V and 4 from J; bases not matched to a gene: 12. Germline V lookup: CDR1 LNHNV, CDR2 YYDKDF (reference sequence). The CDR3 is 15 amino acids.

The V and J genes are TRBV18 and TRBJ1-3; weak D call: TRBD1 (6 bases). CDR1 KGHSH and CDR2 LQKENI come from the germline V gene. The CDR3 has 15 residues. V was trimmed by 3 bases and J by 4 bases, leaving 13 bases between them. CDR3 sequence: CASSPYRDTGNTIYF. The DNA of the CDR3 is TGTGCCAGCTCACCCTATCGGGACACAGGAAACACCATATATTTT.

The rearrangement links TRBV7-8 to TRBJ1-3; TRBD1 matches 9 bases. Trimming took 5 bases from V and 2 from J; bases not matched to a gene: 4. CDR3 length equals 15 residues. Germline CDR1 SGHVS, CDR2 FQNEAQ. Here the CDR3 reads CASSGRQGAGNTIYF. The DNA for the CDR3 is TGTGCCAGCAGCGGCAGACAGGGGGCTGGAAACACCATATATTTT.

Remarks on this clone: Other DNA sequences from this sample encode an identical CDR3 as well. This rearrangement joins TRBV30 to TRBJ1-5; a weak D match, TRBD1 (6 bases). The CDR3 consists of 13 residues. Germline V gene data show CDR1 as GTSNPN and CDR2 as SVGIG (reference sequence). With 1 base removed from V and 2 bases from J, the gap between germline ends came to 6 bases. The CDR3 DNA is TGTGCCTGGAGTGACAGGGGCAATCAGCCCCAGCATTTT. Translation: CAWSDRGNQPQHF.